The T cell receptor beta chain described here comes from a study of CD8+CD57+ T cells in acquired aplastic anemia. Study in general: Roughly 3 ug was the average amount of DNA from sorted CD4+ and CD8+ cells.

Study-wide results and caveats: Patients and controls had in common around 29 CD8+ CDR3 sequences. Controls and patients did not differ significantly in CD8+ Simpson's diversity.

In germline, CDR1 is DFQATT, CDR2 SNEGSKA (reference sequence). V was clipped by 1 base and J by 2 bases, with 19 bases between them. This CDR3 spans 17 amino acids. Profiles of TCR beta VDJ and CDR3 were generated from a genomic DNA template. TCRdb analysed the reads with MiXCR anew, one entry per CDR3 protein. The sample has 150,000 to 200,000 distinct CDR3 sequences; over 60% are singletons. As concerns this clonotype: Its antigen is unknown.

The chain couples TRBV20-1 to TRBJ2-3; no definite D call. The sequence derives from a human donor with severe aplastic anemia or a healthy control (not recorded which). The specimen sequenced was sorted CD4+, CD8+, or CD8+CD57+ T cells (not recorded which) from PBMCs. CDR3 nucleotides: TGCAGTGCTAGAGGGACGGAAGGAGACTGGAACACAGATACGCAGTATTTT. Translated, it gives CSARGTEGDWNTDTQYF.